This entry features one T cell receptor (beta chain) sequence. It lacks a known antigen. This may arise from a read error, as a much more abundant clone is one base away. The CDR3 spans 14 residues, from the cysteine through the phenylalanine. The DNA shown is the 42-base CDR3, in frame from base 1. Trimming takes 3 bases off V and 10 bases off J; junction bases not matched to a gene: 9. The germline V gene provides CDR1 SGHTA and CDR2 FQGTGA. The sample originates from a study of blood T cells in healthy people across ages (dated by TCRdb to the mid-2010s). For context, the study as a whole: Template switching captured roughly one uniquely barcoded TCR beta cDNA molecule per two T cells in model experiments. Using deep sequencing normalized with unique cDNA molecular identifiers, the study measured how TCR beta repertoire diversity changes with age. The study analyzed two additional independent replicas of 1 million unique cDNA reads from the same blood draw for two donors, one aged 18 to 30 and one aged 80 or older. The donors were divided into four age groups: young (average around 15 years), middle-aged (approximately 39), aged (approximately 64) and long-lived (roughly 86).

Overall results and qualifications from the work: Because the CMV infection status of the donors was unknown, age-related changes in expanded clonotypes may potentially have been confounded. As age increased, observed TCR beta diversity per million T cells dropped in a roughly linear way, and a significant reduction was already evident by age around 41. Conclusive comparison of naive and antigen-experienced compartments was prevented by the profiling of bulk unsorted PBMCs. A strong correlation was found between observed TCR beta diversity and the percentage of naive T cells measured by flow cytometry. Estimates of total diversity based on one million sequenced T cells were considered lower bounds and underestimates. Compared with the aged group, the long-lived group had more naive CD4+ T cells, fewer expanded clones and increased TCR diversity, a pattern suggesting age selection.

Systemically healthy Caucasian individuals from Russia, about 38 in total and aged about 6 to 95 years, were included as donors. Each donor gave 8 to 10 milliliters of peripheral blood, drawn into EDTA-treated Vacutainer tubes. PBMCs were isolated by Ficoll-Paque density-gradient centrifugation, with at least 6 million obtained per sample. Trizol reagent was used to extract total RNA from PBMCs, with at least 6 micrograms per sample. For every donor, an aliquot of PBMCs went through flow cytometry to measure the percentages of naive CD45RAhigh/CD27high T cells. The library was built by means of 5' RACE. The reads were generated on an Illumina HiSeq 2500. The second PCR ran for roughly 7 to 12 cycles and used a J-beta primer mix along with a sample-barcoded 5' primer. A template-switch 5' adaptor carrying 12 random nucleotides introduced a unique molecular identifier onto each TCR beta cDNA molecule. At least 2.5 million CDR3-containing paired-end reads were obtained from each sample. All of the RNA was converted into first-strand cDNA using the Mint cDNA synthesis kit, with a TRBC-specific oligonucleotide serving as the primer. After uracil-DNA glycosylase treatment, a first 18-cycle PCR used universal primers M1SS and BC2_uni_R on all cDNA. Per the original workflow: For normalization, 1 million high-quality reads, each with a distinct molecular identifier, were randomly selected from each sample. Reads sharing molecular identifiers were discarded rather than binned into consensus sequences. MiTCR, with a Q25 quality threshold and the strictest error-elimination algorithm, was used for CDR3 identification, clonotype clustering and error correction. Lower-bound total TCR beta diversity was estimated with a nonparametric unseen species model using Euler transformation. Using fastp trimming at Q25 and MiXCR clonotype assembly, TCRdb reanalyzed the public sequencing data and kept in-frame beta chains. Every entry covers one CDR3 protein and lists the most common genes and DNA from its rows. V and J calls and clone size were set by TCRdb, not the authors. This sample holds more than 900,000 distinct CDR3 sequences; almost 30% were observed only once. The ten largest make up roughly a tenth of the sample.

The data also belong to a second study, concerning T cells of mothers and their children. The second study's paper adds: The donors were nine systemically healthy Caucasian individuals, made up of three mothers and their six children. cDNA synthesis used all of the extracted RNA, with 1.5 ug of RNA in each 15 ul reaction. Sample barcodes and 2-4 random nucleotides were added via the M1S primer in the second PCR. Each mother yielded over 9 million TCR beta CDR3 reads and each child some 3 million reads. Thymic selection similarly shapes TCR recombination output in related and unrelated pairs, with minor effect from inherited differences. Normalized repertoire overlap in related mother-child pairs was always slightly higher than in unrelated mother-child pairs, but the difference was never significant. With a sensitivity of about 100 clones per million clonotypes, no persistent microchimeric T cell clones were detected. Deep NGS was used in the study to compare the TCR beta repertoires of mothers and children and to look for features that separate related mother-child pairs from unrelated individuals. The mean age was roughly 44 +/- 4 years for the mothers and 11 +/- 4 years for the children. Libraries were sequenced on Illumina HiSeq 2000 with 100+100 nt paired-end reads after adapter ligation with NEBNext reagents. To avoid cross-contamination, the mother libraries and the child libraries were prepared a month apart and sequenced in separate runs. For each donor, between roughly 500,000 and 2,100,000 distinct TCR beta clonotypes were identified. Naive TCR beta clonotypes were estimated from low-frequency clonotypes matched to each donor's FACS-determined naive share, without sorting.

The sequence links TRBV7-3 to TRBJ2-1, and TRBD1 matches 7 of the central bases. Sample: blood. The sequence derives from a woman between 35 and 50 years old in good health. The DNA is as follows: TGTGCCAGCAGCTTGGGTACAGGGGCAGGCGAGCAGTTCTTC. Its protein is CASSLGTGAGEQFF.